This passage covers 21 T cell receptor beta chains from one sample sequenced in a study of shared clonotypes between healthy human individuals. TCRdb's table, derived via immunoSEQ multiplex PCR, lists solely in-frame clones and lacks some. Here the sample spans approximately 2.4 million clones, almost 96% being singletons. Material for sequencing was naive CD4+ T cells sorted from blood. Specified subset: CD45RA+ positively selected. These receptors originate from a young man in good health.

The chain uses TRBV10-1 and TRBJ2-3; D is ambiguous. This CDR3 comprises 14 residues. Trimming cost V 3 bases and J 4 bases, with 11 bases left between them. Germline V gene data show CDR1 as WNHNN and CDR2 as SYGVQD (reference sequence). CDR3 nucleotides: TGCGCCAGCAGTGATCGGACGGGCCCAGATACGCAGTATTTT. Translating it yields CASSDRTGPDTQYF.

The CDR3 nucleotides read TGTGCCAGCAGCTTAGCGCAAGCAGCGGTAAATTCACCCCTCCACTTT. This codes for CASSLAQAAVNSPLHF. The chain has TRBV7-2 and TRBJ1-6; D ambiguous. The CDR3 runs 16 residues. Germline-derived CDR1 and CDR2 are SGHTA and FQGNSA. V was cut by 0 bases and J by 7 bases, with 13 bases left in between.

The chain couples TRBV18 to TRBJ2-7, with D perhaps matching TRBD1 (6 bases). The germline gives CDR1 KGHSH, CDR2 LQKENI. Trimming removed 2 bases at V and 0 bases at J, with 11 bases between. CDR3 length: 15 amino acids. This CDR3 is CASSPGQPSSYEQYF. The CDR3 region has the DNA TGTGCCAGCTCACCAGGACAGCCTAGCTCCTACGAGCAGTACTTC. Combining the CDR3 with reference TRBV18 and TRBJ2-7 gives the whole variable domain NAGVMQNPRHLVRRRGQEARLRCSPMKGHSHVYWYRQLPEEGLKFMVYLQKENIIDESGMPKERFSAEFPKEGPSILRIQQVVRGDSAAYFCASSPGQPSSYEQYFGPGTRLTVT.

Worth noting for this clone: At the DNA level, this CDR3 is encoded by other sequences in the same sample as well. This sequence joins TRBV6-5 and TRBJ1-1; D not certain. The CDR3 sequence is 11 residues long. Germline CDR1 is MNHEY and CDR2 is SVGAGI. Trimming took off 8 bases at V and 3 bases at J, with 7 bases between the two ends. The CDR3 DNA reads as TGTGCCAGCCGTAGGGACACTGAAGCTTTCTTT. Translation: CASRRDTEAFF.

The rearrangement joins TRBV9 to TRBJ2-1; 10 positions agree with TRBD2. This CDR3 region has 19 residues. Germline V CDR1 and CDR2: SGDLS, YYNGEE. J lost 3 bases, V lost 0 bases, and 12 bases had no gene match. CDR3 nucleotide sequence: TGTGCCAGCAGCGTAGCTACTAGCGGGGCCGCCCCGGTCTACAATGAGCAGTTCTTC. It codes for CASSVATSGAAPVYNEQFF.

This chain links TRBV10-3 with TRBJ2-5; tentative D call: TRBD1 (5 bases). The J call may not be correct, given that the DNA end is closer to TRBJ2-7. The CDR3 totals 14 residues. Germline CDR1 ENHRY, CDR2 SYGVKD. The CDR3 coding sequence is TGTGCCATCAGTGACCAGGGTTACTCCTACGAGCAGTACTTC. Protein sequence: CAISDQGYSYEQYF.

This clone occurred once. This chain uses TRBV9 with TRBJ2-5; D tentatively reads TRBD1 or TRBD2 (6 bases each). This CDR3 contains 14 residues. Germline V gene sequence: CDR1 SGDLS, CDR2 YYNGEE. The V end lost 3 bases, the J end lost 5 bases, and 14 bases lay between the germline ends. The CDR3 nucleotides are TGTGCCAGCAGCGGAGGGGGGTACGATGAGACCCAGTACTTC. Protein product: CASSGGGYDETQYF.

V gene TRBV9 combines with J gene TRBJ1-1, with a possible D match to TRBD1 (6 bases). The germline gives CDR1 SGDLS, CDR2 YYNGEE. This CDR3 is built from 16 residues. Trimming cost V 4 bases and J 0 bases, with 16 bases left between them. The DNA for the CDR3 is TGTGCCAGCAGCCCTAGACAGGTATCCATGAACACTGAAGCTTTCTTT. The encoded protein is CASSPRQVSMNTEAFF.

The rearrangement joins TRBV2 to TRBJ2-2, with 10 bases lining up with TRBD1. This CDR3 region has 18 residues. After removal of 6 bases from V and 4 bases from J, the junction contained 14 bases not matched to a gene. Germline lookup yields CDR1 SNHLY and CDR2 FYNNEI. CDR3 in DNA: TGTGCCAGCAGAACCCTTGCGGGACAGGGGTTCTTCACCGGGGAGCTGTTTTTT. This sequence encodes CASRTLAGQGFFTGELFF.

The chain joins TRBV10-3 to TRBJ2-4, with 10 bases that match TRBD1. This CDR3 has 14 amino acids. Germline CDR1 reads ENHRY; CDR2 reads SYGVKD. The V and J ends lost 5 bases and 9 bases, in that order; junction bases with no gene match: 7. The CDR3 sequence is CAISRTGGEGIQYF. The CDR3 DNA reads as TGTGCCATCAGTCGGACAGGGGGTGAAGGCATTCAGTACTTC.

The chain's CDR3 is CASSKEGVRTDTQYF. The CDR3 DNA is TGTGCCAGCAGTAAGGAGGGAGTCAGAACAGATACGCAGTATTTT. The chain uses TRBV11-2 and TRBJ2-3, with D possibly being TRBD2 (6 bases). CDR1 SGHAT and CDR2 FQNNGV come from the germline V gene. Trimming cost V 6 bases and J 3 bases, with 16 bases left between them. The CDR3 length is 15 residues.

The chain employs TRBV14 and TRBJ2-4; the D is unclear. The CDR3 is 14 amino acids. V lost 0 bases, J lost 8 bases, and 11 bases lay in between. Germline V gives CDR1 SGHDN, CDR2 FVKESK. CDR3: CASSQDMVRDIQYF. For the CDR3, the DNA is TGTGCCAGCAGCCAAGATATGGTCCGCGACATTCAGTACTTC.

The gene calls are TRBV30 and TRBJ2-1; 7 bases line up with TRBD2. Germline assignment: CDR1 GTSNPN and CDR2 SVGIG (reference sequence). CDR3 size: 13 residues. The V gene end was trimmed by 3 bases and the J gene end by 8 bases; junction bases not matched to a gene: 7. DNA of the CDR3: TGTGCCTGGAGGACTAGCCTCATCGATGAGCAGTTCTTC. Translation: CAWRTSLIDEQFF.

The CDR3 sequence is CASRLGVTDTQYF. The CDR3 nucleotides are TGTGCCAGCAGGTTGGGGGTCACAGATACGCAGTATTTT. V gene TRBV6-1 combines with J gene TRBJ2-3; D may correspond to TRBD1 or TRBD2 (5 bases each). There are 13 residues in the CDR3. CDR1 MNHNS and CDR2 SASEGT come from the germline V gene. V shed 6 bases and J shed 2 bases, with 9 bases lying between them.

The chain uses TRBV19 and TRBJ1-2; TRBD1 might be the D (5 bases). CDR3 length: 15 amino acids. Germline-derived CDR1 and CDR2 are LNHDA and SQIVND (reference sequence). V shed 5 bases and J shed 7 bases, with 20 bases lying between them. DNA for the CDR3: TGTGCCAGTAGTCCTCCCCTCGGGATTGGGGCTGGCTACACCTTC. Its protein is CASSPPLGIGAGYTF.

As regards this clone: Other nucleotide sequences in the sample specify the same CDR3. The gene calls are TRBV25-1 and TRBJ2-1, with 10 bases fitting TRBD1. Trimming cost V 6 bases and J 6 bases; bases outside gene matches: 8. The germline gives CDR1 MGHDK, CDR2 SYGVNS. This CDR3 has 15 amino acids. The CDR3 DNA reads TGTGCCAGCAGCCAACCCGGGACAGGGGTCAATGAGCAGTTCTTC. Its protein product is CASSQPGTGVNEQFF.

The J gene is TRBJ2-1, the V gene TRBV5-4, with 10 bases fitting TRBD2. This CDR3 spans 14 amino acids. With V trimmed by 4 bases and J by 9 bases, 7 bases remained unmatched. Germline-derived CDR1 and CDR2 are SGHNT and YYREEE (reference sequence). CDR3 sequence (DNA): TGTGCCAGCAGCCTGAGCGGGAGGGTGGGTGAGCAGTTCTTC. Translated: CASSLSGRVGEQFF.

This chain connects TRBV5-1 to TRBJ2-3; TRBD2 is a possible D gene (5 bases). The germline V gene encodes CDR1 SGHRS and CDR2 YFSETQ. Trimming took off 0 bases at V and 7 bases at J, with 12 bases between the two ends. The CDR3 covers 14 residues. The CDR3 DNA reads TGCGCCAGCAGCTTGGATATTCGGGGTAATACGCAGTATTTT. Protein sequence: CASSLDIRGNTQYF.

About this clone itself: The sample holds other DNA sequences that translate to the same CDR3. The CDR3 loop reads CASSPDKNYGYTF. CDR3 DNA sequence: TGTGCCAGCAGCCCCGATAAAAACTATGGCTACACCTTC. The chain uses TRBV7-2 and TRBJ1-2; D unresolved. V was shortened by 5 bases and J by 2 bases, with 9 bases between the two germline ends. CDR3 length: 13 amino acids. The V gene's germline CDR1 is SGHTA and CDR2 FQGNSA. The full variable domain, rest sourced from reference TRBV7-2 and TRBJ1-2, is GAGVSQSPSNKVTEKGKDVELRCDPISGHTALYWYRQSLGQGLEFLIYFQGNSAPDKSGLPSDRFSAERTGGSVSTLTIQRTQQEDSAVYLCASSPDKNYGYTFGSGTRLTVV.

V gene TRBV30 combines with J gene TRBJ1-2; TRBD1 matches 8 bases. Germline loops: CDR1 GTSNPN, CDR2 SVGIG (reference sequence). This CDR3 is 12 amino acids long. V dropped 5 bases and J dropped 5; count of bases not matched to a gene: 4. The CDR3 DNA sequence: TGTGCCTGGGGGGACAGGCAATATGGCTACACCTTC. Protein: CAWGDRQYGYTF.

The chain couples TRBV19 to TRBJ2-7; 10 bases match TRBD1. Germline loops: CDR1 LNHDA, CDR2 SQIVND (reference sequence). The V gene end was trimmed by 6 bases and the J gene end by 5 bases; junction bases not matched to a gene: 7. This CDR3 contains 14 residues. The CDR3, as DNA: TGTGCCAGTAGGGATCCGGGACAGGGGAACGAGCAGTACTTC. Translating gives CASRDPGQGNEQYF.